These T cell receptor beta chains were read from a single sample in a study of T cell changes during pregnancy in multiple sclerosis. Data came from immunoSEQ multiplex PCR; TCRdb stores just in-frame clones and leaves some out. Seen here are some 85,000 clones, 90% to 95% observed once, and the top ten hold roughly 1.1%. Source: peripheral blood, taken in the second trimester of pregnancy. These receptors all stem from a female donor with multiple sclerosis, enrolled in a pregnancy study. Both conserved end residues are part of each CDR3. A D gene is named only where the DNA matches it firmly. Size values are once, few and many counts, or a class for expanded clones, and some rows have none.

D	V	size	J	CDR3	DNA
TRBD1	TRBV18	.	TRBJ1-2	CASSPSLGQGHGYTF	TGTGCCAGCTCACCATCCCTCGGACAGGGACATGGCTACACCTTC
.	TRBV19	.	TRBJ1-2	CASSIGGNYGYTF	TGTGCCAGTAGTATTGGGGGGAACTATGGCTACACCTTC
.	TRBV27	.	TRBJ2-2	CASKRDSGELFF	TGTGCCAGCAAACGGGATAGCGGGGAGCTGTTTTTT
TRBD1	TRBV10-2	.	TRBJ1-1	CASSGIQGADTEAFF	TGCGCCAGCAGTGGCATACAGGGGGCTGACACTGAAGCTTTCTTT
TRBD2	TRBV5-1	.	TRBJ2-1	CASSSLGLAGDEQFF	TGCGCCAGCAGCTCACTAGGACTAGCGGGAGATGAGCAGTTCTTC
TRBD1	TRBV4-3	.	TRBJ2-1	CASSQTWTGLNEQFF	TGCGCCAGCAGCCAGACTTGGACAGGGCTGAATGAGCAGTTCTTC
TRBD2	TRBV11-2	.	TRBJ2-7	CASSLERTRTYEQYF	TGTGCCAGCAGCTTAGAACGGACTAGGACATACGAGCAGTACTTC
.	TRBV25-1	.	TRBJ2-7	CASSLALVNEQYF	TGTGCCAGCAGTCTGGCCCTGGTGAATGAGCAGTACTTC
TRBD2	TRBV7-2	.	TRBJ2-7	CASSFPGGGSSYEQYF	TGTGCCAGCAGCTTCCCTGGGGGAGGGTCCTCCTACGAGCAGTACTTC
TRBD2	TRBV11-2	.	TRBJ2-5	CASSLGGLADPQETQYF	TGTGCCAGCAGCTTAGGGGGACTAGCGGACCCCCAAGAGACCCAGTACTTC
TRBD1	TRBV6-1	.	TRBJ1-4	CASSEIRQGHEKLFF	TGTGCCAGCAGTGAAATCCGACAGGGGCATGAAAAACTGTTTTTT
.	TRBV7-9	.	TRBJ2-7	CASSLASDEQYF	TGTGCCAGCAGCTTAGCCTCGGACGAGCAGTACTTC
.	TRBV2	.	TRBJ2-7	CASSAPLTYEQYF	TGTGCCAGCAGTGCCCCACTTACCTACGAGCAGTACTTC
.	TRBV28	.	TRBJ1-2	CASTIGGNYGYTF	TGTGCCAGCACCATAGGGGGAAACTATGGCTACACCTTC
.	TRBV6-5	.	TRBJ1-1	CASIPTPGLAEAFF	TGTGCCAGCATTCCTACTCCCGGTTTGGCTGAAGCTTTCTTT
.	TRBV9	.	TRBJ2-5	CASSRSSETQYF	TGTGCCAGCAGCCGTTCGTCCGAGACCCAGTACTTC
TRBD1	TRBV6-6	.	TRBJ1-5	CASSHQGGNQPQHF	TGTGCCAGCAGTCACCAGGGGGGCAATCAGCCCCAGCATTTT
.	TRBV19	.	TRBJ2-7	CASSIGEPYEQYF	TGTGCCAGTAGTATCGGGGAACCCTACGAGCAGTACTTC
.	TRBV6-5	.	TRBJ2-3	CASSYSGRPTTDTQYF	TGTGCCAGCAGTTACTCGGGCAGGCCTACCACAGATACGCAGTATTTT
.	TRBV27	.	TRBJ2-7	CASSSLSYEQYF	TGTGCCAGCAGTTCCCTTTCCTACGAGCAGTACTTC
TRBD1	TRBV15	once	TRBJ1-2	CATSRDLTGDGGYTF	TGTGCCACCAGCAGAGATCTGACAGGGGATGGCGGCTACACCTTC
TRBD2	TRBV4-2	.	TRBJ2-2	CASSQGASGINTGELFF	TGTGCCAGCAGCCAAGGGGCTAGCGGGATTAACACCGGGGAGCTGTTTTTT
TRBD1	TRBV6-5	.	TRBJ1-1	CASNQRDRMNTEAFF	TGTGCCAGCAATCAGAGGGACAGGATGAACACTGAAGCTTTCTTT
TRBD1	TRBV7-6	.	TRBJ1-3	CASSKRDRSSGNTIYF	TGTGCCAGCAGTAAACGGGACAGGAGCTCTGGAAACACCATATATTTT
TRBD1	TRBV7-8	.	TRBJ1-3	CASSFGRGQDTIYF	TGTGCCAGCAGCTTCGGCAGGGGGCAGGACACCATATATTTT
.	TRBV5-1	.	TRBJ2-1	CASSFTGDRNEQFF	TGCGCCAGCAGCTTCACAGGCGACCGAAATGAGCAGTTCTTC
.	TRBV19	.	TRBJ2-1	CASLADRGGYNEQFF	TGTGCCAGCCTAGCCGACAGAGGGGGTTACAATGAGCAGTTCTTC
.	TRBV7-4	.	TRBJ2-3	CASSLADTQYF	TGTGCCAGCAGTCTAGCAGATACGCAGTATTTT
.	TRBV12-5	.	TRBJ2-1	CASGPRYNEQFF	TGTGCTAGTGGCCCCAGATACAATGAGCAGTTCTTC
TRBD2	TRBV5-1	once	TRBJ2-7	CASSLGDSGSWYEQYF	TGCGCCAGCAGCCTGGGGGATAGCGGGAGTTGGTACGAGCAGTACTTC